This T cell receptor (beta chain) was sequenced during a study of identical twins. This clonotype was detected many times. Antigen specificity is unknown. Among all donors, each was a healthy Caucasian. Overall study results and limits: Models, which agreed with sharing between unrelated individuals, nonetheless underestimated the out-of-frame TCR alpha sharing seen in monozygotic twins. Zero-insertion results could be subject to partial confounding by invariant MAIT and iNKT cells.

TCRdb re-derived calls from the 5' RACE reads in MiXCR, one entry per CDR3 protein. The repertoire has around 1.7 million distinct CDR3 sequences, less than 40% of them found once; the top ten carry approximately 0.29%. Per germline, CDR1 DFQATT and CDR2 SNEGSKA (reference sequence). V dropped 0 bases and J dropped 9; count of bases not matched to a gene: 12. This CDR3 spans 16 amino acids. The sequence was collected from a newborn girl in good health. The rearrangement links TRBV20-1 to TRBJ2-1; 9 bases match TRBD2. The sequencing sample was made of cord blood. CDR3 nucleotide sequence: TGCAGTGCTAGAGAGCGAGCGGGAGGTAAAACGGGTGAGCAGTTCTTC. It yields the protein CSARERAGGKTGEQFF.